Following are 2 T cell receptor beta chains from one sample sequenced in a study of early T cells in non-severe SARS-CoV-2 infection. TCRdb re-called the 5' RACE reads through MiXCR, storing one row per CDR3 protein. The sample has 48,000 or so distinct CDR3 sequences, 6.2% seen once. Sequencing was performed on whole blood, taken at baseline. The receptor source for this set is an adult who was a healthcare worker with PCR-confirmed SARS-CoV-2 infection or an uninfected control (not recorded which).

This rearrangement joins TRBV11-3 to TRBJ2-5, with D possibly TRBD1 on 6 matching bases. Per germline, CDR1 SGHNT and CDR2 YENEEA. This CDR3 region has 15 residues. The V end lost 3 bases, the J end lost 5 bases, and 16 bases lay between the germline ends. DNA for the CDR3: TGTGCCAGCAGCTTTACCCAGGGGCATGGGGAGACCCAGTACTTC. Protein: CASSFTQGHGETQYF.

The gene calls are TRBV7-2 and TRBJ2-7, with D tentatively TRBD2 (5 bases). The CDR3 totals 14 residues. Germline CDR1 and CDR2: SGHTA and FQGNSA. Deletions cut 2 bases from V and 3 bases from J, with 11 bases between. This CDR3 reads CASSLMAGHYEQYF. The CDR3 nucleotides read TGTGCCAGCAGCTTAATGGCGGGCCACTACGAGCAGTACTTC.